One sample yielded the 21 T cell receptor beta chains listed below, sequenced in a study of T cells after yellow fever vaccination (dated by TCRdb to between 2019 and 2020). Library generation was performed with 5' RACE. Instrument on record: Illumina NovaSeq 6000. TCRdb reprocessed the public reads (quality trimming at Q25 with fastp, clone calling with MiXCR) and kept in-frame beta chains. Entries that share a CDR3 protein sequence are merged under the most common genes and DNA. The sample table records about 120,000 distinct CDR3 sequences; roughly 15% of these occur just once. Of the sample, more than 40% is held by the ten largest clones. The intended sense of this specimen's treatment or condition label: live attenuated yellow fever vaccine strain. Sequenced material: CD8+ T cells sorted from PBMCs, taken 5 days after the yellow fever booster vaccination. The source is a man between 18 and 35 years old who received the YFV17D yellow fever vaccine.

The chain has TRBV12-5 and TRBJ1-5; D unresolved. This CDR3 is 13 amino acids long. CDR1 is LGHNT, CDR2 FRNRAP, per germline. Trimming left V 8 bases short and J 6 bases short, with 14 bases between. CDR3 sequence: CASQRVFGQPQHF. CDR3 sequence (DNA): TGTGCTAGTCAAAGGGTTTTTGGTCAGCCCCAGCATTTT.

This clonotype was seen at least ten times. This sequence joins TRBV7-8 and TRBJ2-5; D might be TRBD1 or TRBD2, each matching 5 bases. V was pared by 5 bases and J by 5 bases, with 18 bases between. The CDR3 totals 15 residues. Per the germline V gene, CDR1 is SGHVS and CDR2 is FQNEAQ. The CDR3 DNA reads as TGTGCCAGCAGCCTGGGACCACCGAAGGGGGAGACCCAGTACTTC. Its protein is CASSLGPPKGETQYF.

This clonotype has more than one count but fewer than ten. This chain connects TRBV20-1 to TRBJ2-2, with 9 bases that match TRBD1. Germline lookup yields CDR1 DFQATT and CDR2 SNEGSKA (reference sequence). Trimming cost V 4 bases and J 4 bases; bases outside gene matches: 4. The CDR3 is 14 residues long. CDR3 amino acids: CSANTGGGTGELFF. The DNA for the CDR3 is TGCAGTGCTAACACAGGGGGCGGCACCGGGGAGCTGTTTTTT.

This clonotype was seen only a few times. The gene calls are TRBV4-1 and TRBJ2-3; the D is unclear. The CDR3 length is 18 residues. Between the trimmed V and J ends, which lost 1 base and 3 bases, there was a span of 20 bases. Germline CDR1 and CDR2: MGHRA and YSYEKL. CDR3 amino acids: CASSQVSLGPESTDTQYF. CDR3 nucleotides: TGCGCCAGCAGCCAAGTTTCGCTGGGCCCAGAGAGTACAGATACGCAGTATTTT.

This chain links TRBV5-4 with TRBJ2-1; D is unresolved. V lost 2 bases to trimming and J lost 9 bases, with 12 bases between them. Germline CDR1 and CDR2: SGHNT and YYREEE (reference sequence). The CDR3 is 13 residues long. CDR3 coding DNA: TGTGCCAGCAGCTTACACAGAAGTATTGAGCAGTTCTTC. The encoded protein is CASSLHRSIEQFF.

This chain joins TRBV5-1 and TRBJ2-7; 7 bases match TRBD2. Trimming took 3 bases from V and 0 from J; bases not matched to a gene: 6. Germline CDR1 is SGHRS and CDR2 is YFSETQ. This CDR3 is built from 15 residues. The CDR3 protein is CASSSPLADSYEQYV. DNA for the CDR3: TGCGCCAGCAGCTCACCTCTAGCGGACTCCTACGAGCAGTACGTC.

J is TRBJ2-3 and V is TRBV6-5, with a tentative D call TRBD1 (5 bases). The last part of the DNA fits TRBJ1-5 better; the J call may be wrong. The germline gives CDR1 MNHEY, CDR2 SVGAGI. The CDR3 runs 17 residues. The CDR3 region is CASSILAGGSEGDTQHF. The CDR3 DNA sequence: TGTGCCAGCAGCATACTAGCGGGGGGTTCCGAAGGGGATACGCAGCATTTT.

The CDR3 bases are TGTGCCAGCAGTGCTCGACTCCTGGCCAAAAACATTCAGTACTTC. It encodes CASSARLLAKNIQYF. The V gene is TRBV2, the J gene TRBJ2-4; D is unclear. The germline CDR1 and CDR2 sequences are SNHLY and FYNNEI. Trimming removed 4 bases from V and 1 base from J, with 11 bases in between. The CDR3 runs 15 residues.

The sample holds a few counts of this clonotype. The chain employs TRBV19 and TRBJ1-5; D not resolved. V dropped 6 bases and J dropped 6 bases, with 9 bases sitting between them. In germline, CDR1 is LNHDA, CDR2 SQIVND (reference sequence). This CDR3 comprises 12 residues. The CDR3 DNA follows: TGTGCCAGTAGCTACGGCGGTCAGCCCCAGCATTTT. Its translation is CASSYGGQPQHF.

CDR3 in amino acids: CASSYSGYWLAGRYEQFF. CDR3 bases: TGTGCCAGCAGTTACTCGGGTTATTGGCTAGCGGGGAGGTATGAGCAGTTCTTC. This chain connects TRBV6-5 to TRBJ2-1, with 9 bases matching TRBD2. J gave up 8 bases and V 0 bases, and 14 bases lay outside the gene matches. The CDR3 contains 18 residues. In germline, CDR1 is MNHEY, CDR2 SVGAGI.

The rearrangement links TRBV5-1 to TRBJ2-7; D call uncertain. V was cut by 0 bases and J by 0 bases, with 13 bases left in between. The germline CDR1 and CDR2 sequences are SGHRS and YFSETQ. The CDR3 is made up of 16 amino acids. CDR3 bases: TGCGCCAGCAGCTTGGGTATGGGTCTAAGCTCCTACGAGCAGTACTTC. The encoded protein is CASSLGMGLSSYEQYF.

This clonotype was found a few times. This sequence joins TRBV5-4 and TRBJ2-1, with unresolved D. V dropped 2 bases and J dropped 7 bases, with 10 bases sitting between them. The length of the CDR3 is 13 residues. The germline CDR1 and CDR2 sequences are SGHNT and YYREEE (reference sequence). The CDR3 region has the DNA TGTGCCAGCAGCTTTGAGGCGGAGAATGAGCAGTTCTTC. This translates into CASSFEAENEQFF.

This clonotype has a count of ten or more. This chain joins TRBV20-1 and TRBJ2-1; the D gene is possibly TRBD1 (6 bases). The CDR3 runs to 15 residues. In germline, CDR1 is DFQATT, CDR2 SNEGSKA (reference sequence). V was cut by 0 bases and J by 2 bases, with 11 bases left in between. Here the CDR3 DNA reads TGCAGTGCTAGAGATCAGGGACAAGCCTACAATGAGCAGTTCTTC. As protein: CSARDQGQAYNEQFF.

The chain recombines TRBV5-1 with TRBJ2-7, with a weak D call TRBD1 (6 bases). V dropped 4 bases and J dropped 5 bases, with 13 bases sitting between them. The CDR3 loop spans 13 amino acids. CDR1 and CDR2 from the germline V gene are SGHRS and YFSETQ. CDR3 in amino acids: CASSITYRDEQYF. Written as DNA, the CDR3 is TGCGCCAGCAGCATTACTTACAGGGACGAGCAGTACTTC.

A few counts support this clonotype. The chain recombines TRBV25-1 with TRBJ2-2; D may be TRBD1 (6 bases). The V gene's germline CDR1 is MGHDK and CDR2 SYGVNS. The CDR3 totals 16 residues. Between the trimmed V and J ends, which lost 1 base and 1 base, there was a span of 10 bases. The CDR3: CASSEWGQGNTGELFF. The CDR3 DNA reads TGTGCCAGCAGTGAATGGGGGCAGGGGAACACCGGGGAGCTGTTTTTT.

This clonotype turned up a few times. The V gene is TRBV10-2, the J gene TRBJ1-1; tentative D call: TRBD1 (6 bases). Germline CDR1 reads WSHSY; CDR2 reads SAAADI. Trimming pared 4 bases from V and 2 bases from J, leaving 11 bases between. The CDR3 is made up of 14 amino acids. The CDR3 coding sequence is TGCGCCAGCAGTGTCGGGACACCCAACACTGAAGCTTTCTTT. Translated: CASSVGTPNTEAFF.

The chain has TRBV10-3 and TRBJ2-1; TRBD2 aligns across 9 bases. The trim removed 3 bases at V and 2 bases at J, leaving 2 bases unmatched. CDR1 is ENHRY and CDR2 is SYGVKD in the germline V gene. The length of the CDR3 is 15 residues. This CDR3 is CAISDAGGAYNEQFF. The CDR3 coding sequence is TGTGCCATCAGTGACGCGGGGGGGGCCTACAATGAGCAGTTCTTC.

This clonotype was recorded a few times. This chain links TRBV27 with TRBJ1-1; D unresolved. V gave up 7 bases and J gave up 4 bases, with 16 bases separating them. CDR3 length equals 14 residues. CDR1 is MNHEY, CDR2 SMNVEV, per germline (reference sequence). The CDR3 protein is CASMVGGLGTEAFF. In DNA, the CDR3 is TGTGCCAGCATGGTAGGAGGGTTGGGCACTGAAGCTTTCTTT.

This clonotype was seen a single time. The genes are TRBV15 and TRBJ2-3, with D perhaps matching TRBD1 (5 bases). The CDR3 consists of 12 residues. CDR1 and CDR2 (germline): LNHNV, YYDKDF (reference sequence). V shed 8 bases and J shed 5 bases, with 11 bases lying between them. The CDR3 DNA is TGTGCCACCCGACAGCTCCTAGATACGCAGTATTTT. As protein: CATRQLLDTQYF.

This clonotype was counted between two and nine times. The J gene is TRBJ2-5, the V gene TRBV29-1, with 10 bases aligning to TRBD2. Germline V lookup: CDR1 SQVTM, CDR2 ANQGSEA. The V segment lost 6 bases and the J segment 1 base; nucleotides outside the gene matches: 11. The length of the CDR3 is 16 residues. The CDR3: CSVRGGSGGPQETQYF. CDR3 DNA: TGCAGCGTGCGGGGAGGTAGCGGGGGGCCCCAAGAGACCCAGTACTTC.

A few counts support this clonotype. The chain links TRBV4-2 to TRBJ1-2; D not resolved. The V and J ends lost 5 bases and 8 bases respectively, with 18 bases between them. The CDR3 totals 14 residues. Germline assignment: CDR1 LGHNA and CDR2 YNFKEQ. CDR3 in DNA: TGTGCCAGCAGCACCAGTACCGGGAGGCAAGGCTACACCTTC. Translated: CASSTSTGRQGYTF.